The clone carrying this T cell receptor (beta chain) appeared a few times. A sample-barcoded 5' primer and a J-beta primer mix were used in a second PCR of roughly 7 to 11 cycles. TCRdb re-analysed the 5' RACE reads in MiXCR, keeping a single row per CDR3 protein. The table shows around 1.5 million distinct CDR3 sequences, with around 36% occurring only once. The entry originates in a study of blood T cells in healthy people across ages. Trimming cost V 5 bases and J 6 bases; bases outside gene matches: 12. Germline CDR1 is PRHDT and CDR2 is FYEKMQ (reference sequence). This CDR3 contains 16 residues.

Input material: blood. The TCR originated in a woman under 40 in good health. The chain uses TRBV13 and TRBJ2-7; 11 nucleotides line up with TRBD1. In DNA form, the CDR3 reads TGTGCCAGCAGCCACACTTCGGGGGACAGGGGGATCGAGCAGTACTTC. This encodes CASSHTSGDRGIEQYF. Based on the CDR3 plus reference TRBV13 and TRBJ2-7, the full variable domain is AAGVIQSPRHLIKEKRETATLKCYPIPRHDTVYWYQQGPGQDPQFLISFYEKMQSDKGSIPDRFSAQQFSDYHSELNMSSLELGDSALYFCASSHTSGDRGIEQYFGPGTRLTVT.